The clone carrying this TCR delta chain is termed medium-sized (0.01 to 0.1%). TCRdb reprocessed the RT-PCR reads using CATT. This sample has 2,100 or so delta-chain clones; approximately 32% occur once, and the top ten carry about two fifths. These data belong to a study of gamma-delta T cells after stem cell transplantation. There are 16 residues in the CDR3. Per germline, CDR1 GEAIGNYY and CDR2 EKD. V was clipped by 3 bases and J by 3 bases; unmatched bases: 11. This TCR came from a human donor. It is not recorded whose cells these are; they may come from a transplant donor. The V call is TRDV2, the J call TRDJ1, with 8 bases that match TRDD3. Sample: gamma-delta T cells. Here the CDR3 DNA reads TGTGCCTGTGACGCCGTACTGGGGGGCCCCCCCGATAAACTCATCTTT. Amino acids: CACDAVLGGPPDKLIF.